This TCR beta chain came from a study of PD-L1 blockade in urothelial cancer. Study information: The patients had undergone anywhere from 0 to 3 prior chemotherapy regimens.

Assay used: immunoSEQ multiplex PCR; TCRdb lists only in-frame clones, some missing. The sample consists of about 50,000 clones, about 81% of them appearing once. CDR1 and CDR2 from the germline V gene are MGHDK and SYGVNS. CDR3 size: 18 residues. The junction had 8 bases not matched to a gene; V was cut back by 4 bases and J by 1 base. The time point denotes: pretreatment peripheral blood. The material sequenced was PBMCs, taken around atezolizumab (anti-PD-L1) treatment. The TCR was taken from a man in his 70s with urothelial cancer. The gene calls are TRBV25-1 and TRBJ2-7; 15 bases agree with TRBD2. The CDR3 loop is CASSAGLAGGIGSYEQYF. CDR3 bases: TGTGCCAGCAGTGCCGGACTAGCGGGAGGGATCGGGTCCTACGAGCAGTACTTC.